This TCR beta chain was sequenced for a study of T cells expressing NK-cell markers. General observations from the study: Leadership of the CD3+CD56-NKG2C+ fraction also belonged to these clonotypes in four donors.

With UMIs, 5'RACE template switching was used to make TCR beta cDNA. TCRdb reanalyzed the 5' RACE reads and collapses them to one entry per CDR3 protein, without DNA. The repertoire table contains 300,000 to 500,000 distinct CDR3 sequences. A remark on this clonotype: What it binds is unknown.

CDR1 and CDR2 (germline): LGHNA, YNFKEQ. The CDR3 contains 16 residues. V gene TRBV4-2 combines with J gene TRBJ2-1; TCRdb's D gene call, TRBD2, goes unchecked for lack of DNA. What was sequenced was blood T cells: a sorted CD56 or NKG2C T cell subset, CD4+ or CD8+ T cells, or bulk PBMC T cells (not recorded which). This clonotype originated in a woman between 45 and 60 years old in good health. The CDR3 is CASSHLLAGEGFEQFF.